The clone carrying this T cell receptor (beta chain) was seen at least ten times. Its antigen remains unidentified. This CDR3 is 14 amino acids long. Between the trimmed V and J ends, which lost 6 bases and 2 bases, there was a span of 12 bases. The V gene's germline CDR1 is MNHEY and CDR2 SVGEGT. These data come from a study of T-cell memory formation after mild COVID-19. Study information: The TCR clusters were mostly specific to one donor. Study-level findings and limits: Contracting CD4+ clones lay largely in CM and EM, with CD8+ ones residing in EMRA. Within pre-infection memory, some responding clones were found, suggesting cross-reactive memory joined. CD4+ bias marked clones expanding day 15 to 37, unlike balanced contracting clones.

TCRdb recomputed calls from the 5' RACE reads with MiXCR, one row per CDR3 protein. The table includes about 210,000 distinct CDR3 sequences, 10% detected once. The sample was PBMCs or a T cell subset sorted from them (not recorded which). This chain uses TRBV6-2 or TRBV6-3 with TRBJ2-3, with D hard to call. The TCR comes from a man aged 18 to 30 who had mild COVID-19 (a few samples of this study predate the infection). Cell type and time point are not known. CDR3: CASRSSPHTDTQYF. DNA for the CDR3: TGTGCCAGCAGATCCAGCCCCCACACAGATACGCAGTATTTT.